Below, 10 T cell receptor beta chains from the same sample are listed, as sequenced in a study of long-term antiretroviral therapy in people with HIV. Sequencing used immunoSEQ v3.0 at survey level. Only in-frame clones appear in the TCRdb table, and some are missing; sequencing was by immunoSEQ multiplex PCR. The sample shows over 30,000 clones, over 80% of them seen only once. The material sequenced was unsorted PBMCs, taken 1 year after starting antiretroviral therapy. These receptors were obtained from a young man with HIV.

This chain connects TRBV19 to TRBJ2-7; a possible D gene is TRBD1 (6 bases). CDR1 is LNHDA, CDR2 SQIVND, per germline (reference sequence). The CDR3 covers 10 residues. This CDR3 is CAAGDYEQYF. CDR3 DNA: TGTGCGGCAGGGGACTACGAGCAGTACTTC.

V usage is TRBV19 and J usage is TRBJ2-7, with TRBD1 as a possible D gene (7 bases). The CDR3 has 13 amino acids. CDR1 and CDR2 (germline): LNHDA, SQIVND (reference sequence). Trimming took off 4 bases at V and 4 bases at J, with 11 bases between the two ends. This chain's CDR3 is CASSTAGGYEQYF. The CDR3 bases are TGTGCCAGTAGTACGGCAGGGGGGTACGAGCAGTACTTC.

The chain uses TRBV7-3 and TRBJ1-2; D uncertain. The CDR3 is made up of 15 amino acids. The V gene lost 5 bases and the J gene lost 4 bases, with 17 bases spanning the gap. The germline V gene has CDR1 SGHTA and CDR2 FQGTGA. CDR3 region: CASSPGGGVLYGYTF. As DNA, the CDR3 is TGTGCCAGCAGCCCTGGTGGCGGGGTCCTCTATGGCTACACCTTC. The variable domain in full, with the rest retrieved from reference TRBV7-3 and TRBJ1-2, is GAGVSQTPSNKVTEKGKYVELRCDPISGHTALYWYRQSLGQGPEFLIYFQGTGAADDSGLPNDRFFAVRPEGSVSTLKIQRTERGDSAVYLCASSPGGGVLYGYTFGSGTRLTVV.

The CDR3, as DNA: TGTGCCAGCAGTTACAGCCGGGGCCTCGAGGAGCAGTTCTTC. Translating it yields CASSYSRGLEEQFF. This sequence joins TRBV6-5 and TRBJ2-1; TRBD1 or TRBD2 may be the D gene (5 bases each). The V end was cut by 2 bases, the J end by 10 bases, with 15 bases between. Germline loops: CDR1 MNHEY, CDR2 SVGAGI. The CDR3 extends over 14 amino acids.

The chain links TRBV2 to TRBJ2-7; 10 bases agree with TRBD2. The V gene end was trimmed by 1 base and the J gene end by 5 bases; junction bases not matched to a gene: 2. From germline, CDR1 is SNHLY and CDR2 FYNNEI. The CDR3 contains 14 residues. CDR3 in DNA: TGTGCCAGCAGTGAAGGTCTAGCGGGAGACGAGCAGTACTTC. The encoded protein is CASSEGLAGDEQYF.

This chain joins TRBV28 and TRBJ2-2, with 9 bases that match TRBD2. The V gene end was trimmed by 4 bases and the J gene end by 6 bases; junction bases not matched to a gene: 9. This CDR3 has 16 residues. The germline CDR1 and CDR2 sequences are MDHEN and SYDVKM. The CDR3 sequence: CASSYHSGGTAGELFF. CDR3 DNA: TGTGCCAGCAGTTACCATAGCGGGGGTACGGCCGGGGAGCTGTTTTTT.

The V gene is TRBV5-6, the J gene TRBJ2-1, with 10 bases aligning to TRBD2. Germline CDR1 SGHDT, CDR2 YYEEEE. This CDR3 comprises 16 residues. Germline trimming cut 4 bases from V and 7 bases from J; bases unmatched to any gene: 11. The CDR3 DNA follows: TGTGCCAGCAGCGATACTAGCGGGACCCCACTAAATGAGCAGTTCTTC. Translating gives CASSDTSGTPLNEQFF.

This clone was detected only once. The chain combines TRBV5-1 with TRBJ1-1; D possibly corresponds to TRBD1 (5 bases). Trimming took off 4 bases at V and 1 base at J, with 14 bases between the two ends. The CDR3 sequence is 15 residues long. Germline V gene data show CDR1 as SGHRS and CDR2 as YFSETQ. The DNA of the CDR3 is TGCGCCAGCAGCCTCCACCCGGGACCGAACACTGAAGCTTTCTTT. It encodes CASSLHPGPNTEAFF.

This clone was picked up one time. J is TRBJ2-7 and V is TRBV4-3; either TRBD1 or TRBD2 may fit D (5 bases each). The CDR3 has 17 residues. Deletions cut 0 bases from V and 4 bases from J, with 19 bases between. The germline V gene has CDR1 LGHNA and CDR2 YSLEER. The CDR3 DNA reads TGCGCCAGCAGCCAAGATTGGGACGGTGGATTAAAATACGAGCAGTACTTC. Residues: CASSQDWDGGLKYEQYF.

This clone was picked up a small number of times. The chain employs TRBV6-5 and TRBJ2-7, with D possibly being TRBD1 or TRBD2 (5 bases each). Looked up from germline, CDR1 is MNHEY and CDR2 is SVGAGI. The CDR3 has 15 amino acids. The V end was cut by 3 bases, the J end by 2 bases, with 14 bases between. The CDR3 sequence: CASSYVPGATYEQYF. CDR3 coding DNA: TGTGCCAGCAGTTATGTGCCCGGGGCCACCTACGAGCAGTACTTC.